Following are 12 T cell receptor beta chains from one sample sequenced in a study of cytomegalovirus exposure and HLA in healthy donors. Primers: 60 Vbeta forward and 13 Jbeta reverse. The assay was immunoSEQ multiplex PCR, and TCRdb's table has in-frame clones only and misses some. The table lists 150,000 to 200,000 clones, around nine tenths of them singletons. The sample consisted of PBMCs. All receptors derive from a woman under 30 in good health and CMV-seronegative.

This chain's CDR3 is CASSQGLAGVIFGVSYEQYF. DNA of the CDR3: TGCGCCAGCAGCCAGGGACTAGCGGGAGTTATCTTTGGTGTTTCCTACGAGCAGTACTTC. The chain joins TRBV5-1 to TRBJ2-5; TRBD2 aligns across 14 bases. The J call could be wrong; TRBJ2-7 is a better fit for the DNA end. The CDR3 length is 20 residues. Looked up from germline, CDR1 is SGHRS and CDR2 is YFSETQ.

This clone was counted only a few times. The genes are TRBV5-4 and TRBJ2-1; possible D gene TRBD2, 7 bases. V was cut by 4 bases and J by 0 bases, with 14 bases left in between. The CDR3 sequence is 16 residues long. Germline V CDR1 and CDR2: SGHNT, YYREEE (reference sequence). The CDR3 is CASSQGGGYSYNEQFF. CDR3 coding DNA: TGTGCCAGCAGCCAAGGGGGGGGATACTCCTACAATGAGCAGTTCTTC.

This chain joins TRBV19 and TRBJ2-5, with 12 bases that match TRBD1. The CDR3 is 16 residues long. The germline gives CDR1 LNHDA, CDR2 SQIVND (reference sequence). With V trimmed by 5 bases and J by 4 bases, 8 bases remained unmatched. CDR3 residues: CASSSPGTGGLETQYF. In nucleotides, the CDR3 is TGTGCCAGTAGTTCCCCGGGGACAGGGGGCTTAGAGACCCAGTACTTC.

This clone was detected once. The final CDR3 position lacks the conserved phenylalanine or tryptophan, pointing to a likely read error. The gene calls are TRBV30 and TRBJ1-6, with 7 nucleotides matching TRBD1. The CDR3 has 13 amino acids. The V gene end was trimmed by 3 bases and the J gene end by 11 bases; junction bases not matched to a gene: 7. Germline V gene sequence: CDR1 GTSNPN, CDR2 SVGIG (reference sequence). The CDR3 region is CAWSLGQIAPLHS. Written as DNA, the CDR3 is TGTGCCTGGAGCCTGGGACAGATCGCACCCCTCCACTCT.

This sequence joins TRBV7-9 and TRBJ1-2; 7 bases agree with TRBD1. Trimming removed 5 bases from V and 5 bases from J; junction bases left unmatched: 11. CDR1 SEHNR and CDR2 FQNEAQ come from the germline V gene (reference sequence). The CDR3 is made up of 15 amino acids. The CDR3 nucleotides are TGTGCCAGCAGCCACTATACAGGGACAGCGTATGGCTACACCTTC. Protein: CASSHYTGTAYGYTF.

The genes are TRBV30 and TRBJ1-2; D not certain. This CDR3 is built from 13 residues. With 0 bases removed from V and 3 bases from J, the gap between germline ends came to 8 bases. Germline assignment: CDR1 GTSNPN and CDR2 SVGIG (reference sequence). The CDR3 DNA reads TGTGCCTGGAGTGTACAAATCTACTATGGCTACACCTTC. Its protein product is CAWSVQIYYGYTF.

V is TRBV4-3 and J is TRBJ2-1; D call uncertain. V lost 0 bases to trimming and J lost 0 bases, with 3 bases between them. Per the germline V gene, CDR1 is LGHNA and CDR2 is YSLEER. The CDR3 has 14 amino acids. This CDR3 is CASSQELSYNEQFF. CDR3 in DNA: TGCGCCAGCAGCCAAGAACTCTCCTACAATGAGCAGTTCTTC.

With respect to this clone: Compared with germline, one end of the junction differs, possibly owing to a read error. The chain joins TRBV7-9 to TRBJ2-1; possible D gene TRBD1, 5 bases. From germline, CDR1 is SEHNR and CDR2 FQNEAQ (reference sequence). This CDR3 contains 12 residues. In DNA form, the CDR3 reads TGTTCCAGCAGCCCGAAAGGGGATGAGCAGTTCTTC. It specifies CSSSPKGDEQFF.

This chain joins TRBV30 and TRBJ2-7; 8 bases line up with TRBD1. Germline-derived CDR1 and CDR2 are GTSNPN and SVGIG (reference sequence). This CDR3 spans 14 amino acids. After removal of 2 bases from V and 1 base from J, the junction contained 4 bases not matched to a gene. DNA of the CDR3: TGTGCCTGGAGTCTCGGACAGGGATCCTACGAGCAGTACTTC. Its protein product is CAWSLGQGSYEQYF.

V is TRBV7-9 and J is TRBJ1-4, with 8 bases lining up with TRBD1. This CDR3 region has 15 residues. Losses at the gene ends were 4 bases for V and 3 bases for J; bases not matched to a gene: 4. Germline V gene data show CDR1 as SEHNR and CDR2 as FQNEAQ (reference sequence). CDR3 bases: TGTGCCAGCAGCTCGCAGGGGGCACCTAATGAAAAACTGTTTTTT. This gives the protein CASSSQGAPNEKLFF.

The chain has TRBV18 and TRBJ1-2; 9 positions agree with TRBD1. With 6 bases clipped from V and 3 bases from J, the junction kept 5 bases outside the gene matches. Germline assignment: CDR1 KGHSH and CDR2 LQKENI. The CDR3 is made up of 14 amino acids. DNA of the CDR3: TGTGCCAGCTCGCCGGACAGGGGCGACTATGGCTACACCTTC. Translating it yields CASSPDRGDYGYTF.

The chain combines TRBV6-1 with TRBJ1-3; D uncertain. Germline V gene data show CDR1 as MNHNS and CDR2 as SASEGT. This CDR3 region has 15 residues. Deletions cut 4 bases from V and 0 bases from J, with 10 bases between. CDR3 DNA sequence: TGTGCCAGCAGTGCAGACGGGAGCTCTGGAAACACCATATATTTT. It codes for CASSADGSSGNTIYF.